This is a list of T cell receptor beta chains from one sample in a study of blood T cell repertoires in COVID-19. The assay was immunoSEQ multiplex PCR, and TCRdb's table has in-frame clones only and misses some. The profile covers about 12,000 clones, with roughly 82% appearing a single time and just over 20% taken by the ten largest. The source material was peripheral blood. Receptors were obtained from a human donor in a cohort sampled during active COVID-19. Both conserved end residues are part of each CDR3. Each record gives: D gene, V gene, CDR3 length, J gene, clone size, CDR3 protein, CDR3 DNA. D genes are given only for firm matches. Clone size is given for some rows only: seen once, a few or many times, or a class if the clone is expanded.

d_call: TRBD2; v_call: TRBV7-8; cdr3_length: 17; j_call: TRBJ2-7; clone_size: -; cdr3_aa: CASSLDSGGTSSYEQYF; cdr3_nt: TGTGCCAGCAGCTTAGATAGCGGGGGGACCAGCTCCTACGAGCAGTACTTC
d_call: TRBD1; v_call: TRBV25-1; cdr3_length: 12; j_call: TRBJ1-2; clone_size: -; cdr3_aa: CASSSRGQGYTF; cdr3_nt: TGTGCCAGCAGTTCCCGGGGACAGGGCTACACCTTC
d_call: TRBD2; v_call: TRBV20-1; cdr3_length: 15; j_call: TRBJ2-1; clone_size: -; cdr3_aa: CSASSAGGYYNEQFF; cdr3_nt: TGCAGTGCTAGTTCAGCGGGGGGGTACTACAATGAGCAGTTCTTC
d_call: -; v_call: TRBV24-1; cdr3_length: 11; j_call: TRBJ2-5; clone_size: few; cdr3_aa: CATAGGETQYF; cdr3_nt: TGTGCCACCGCCGGCGGAGAGACCCAGTACTTC
d_call: -; v_call: TRBV19; cdr3_length: 14; j_call: TRBJ2-1; clone_size: -; cdr3_aa: CASSGAPFYNEQFF; cdr3_nt: TGTGCCAGTAGTGGAGCCCCCTTCTACAATGAGCAGTTCTTC
d_call: -; v_call: TRBV5-1; cdr3_length: 14; j_call: TRBJ2-1; clone_size: -; cdr3_aa: CASSQQGTYNEQFF; cdr3_nt: TGCGCCAGCAGCCAACAGGGTACCTACAATGAGCAGTTCTTC
d_call: TRBD1; v_call: TRBV29-1; cdr3_length: 13; j_call: TRBJ2-2; clone_size: -; cdr3_aa: CSGQGDSTGELFF; cdr3_nt: TGCAGCGGACAGGGGGATAGCACCGGGGAGCTGTTTTTT
d_call: -; v_call: TRBV2; cdr3_length: 15; j_call: TRBJ1-4; clone_size: -; cdr3_aa: CASSEAAGQNEKLFF; cdr3_nt: TGTGCCAGCAGTGAAGCGGCGGGGCAGAATGAAAAACTGTTTTTT
d_call: -; v_call: TRBV7-3; cdr3_length: 15; j_call: TRBJ2-5; clone_size: -; cdr3_aa: CASSRTATVQETQYF; cdr3_nt: TGTGCCAGCAGCCGTACCGCGACAGTCCAAGAGACCCAGTACTTC
d_call: -; v_call: TRBV30; cdr3_length: 14; j_call: TRBJ1-2; clone_size: -; cdr3_aa: CAVEGWGHSYGYTF; cdr3_nt: TGTGCCGTGGAAGGTTGGGGGCATAGCTATGGCTACACCTTC
d_call: TRBD1; v_call: TRBV24-1; cdr3_length: 16; j_call: TRBJ2-1; clone_size: -; cdr3_aa: CATSDSNRGSDNEQFF; cdr3_nt: TGTGCCACCAGTGATTCCAACAGGGGGTCGGACAATGAGCAGTTCTTC
d_call: -; v_call: TRBV7-2; cdr3_length: 15; j_call: TRBJ1-6; clone_size: -; cdr3_aa: CASSWASSYNSPLHF; cdr3_nt: TGTGCCAGCAGCTGGGCGAGCTCCTATAATTCACCCCTCCACTTT
d_call: TRBD2; v_call: TRBV5-1; cdr3_length: 15; j_call: TRBJ2-3; clone_size: -; cdr3_aa: CASSFSGGSTDTQYF; cdr3_nt: TGCGCCAGCAGCTTCAGCGGGGGGTCCACAGATACGCAGTATTTT
d_call: -; v_call: TRBV28; cdr3_length: 15; j_call: TRBJ1-5; clone_size: -; cdr3_aa: CASTQGGRRNQPQHF; cdr3_nt: TGTGCCAGCACCCAGGGAGGGCGGCGCAATCAGCCCCAGCATTTT
d_call: -; v_call: TRBV2; cdr3_length: 13; j_call: TRBJ1-5; clone_size: -; cdr3_aa: CASRADTGQPQHF; cdr3_nt: TGTGCCAGCAGGGCGGATACGGGTCAGCCCCAGCATTTT
d_call: -; v_call: TRBV11-3; cdr3_length: 13; j_call: TRBJ1-1; clone_size: -; cdr3_aa: CASSLGGDTEAFF; cdr3_nt: TGTGCCAGCAGCTTAGGGGGAGACACTGAAGCTTTCTTT
d_call: -; v_call: TRBV4-3; cdr3_length: 19; j_call: TRBJ1-4; clone_size: -; cdr3_aa: CASSQANEGIRGANEKLFF; cdr3_nt: TGCGCCAGCAGCCAAGCTAATGAGGGAATCAGGGGAGCTAATGAAAAACTGTTTTTT
d_call: TRBD1; v_call: TRBV24-1; cdr3_length: 17; j_call: TRBJ2-3; clone_size: once; cdr3_aa: CATSERGTGVPGDTQYF; cdr3_nt: TGTGCCACCAGTGAGCGCGGGACAGGGGTGCCGGGAGATACGCAGTATTTT
d_call: TRBD1; v_call: TRBV2; cdr3_length: 14; j_call: TRBJ1-5; clone_size: -; cdr3_aa: CASSQQGAFQPQHF; cdr3_nt: TGTGCCAGCAGTCAACAGGGGGCGTTCCAGCCCCAGCATTTT
d_call: -; v_call: TRBV30; cdr3_length: 12; j_call: TRBJ2-7; clone_size: -; cdr3_aa: CAWSFFTYEQYF; cdr3_nt: TGTGCCTGGAGCTTTTTTACCTACGAGCAGTACTTC
d_call: -; v_call: TRBV19; cdr3_length: 13; j_call: TRBJ1-4; clone_size: -; cdr3_aa: CASSRTPGEKLFF; cdr3_nt: TGTGCCAGTAGTCGGACACCCGGGGAAAAACTGTTTTTT
d_call: TRBD2; v_call: TRBV7-9; cdr3_length: 18; j_call: TRBJ2-1; clone_size: -; cdr3_aa: CASSRIPPRTSGYNEQFF; cdr3_nt: TGTGCCAGCAGCCGTATCCCTCCGCGGACTAGCGGGTACAATGAGCAGTTCTTC
d_call: TRBD1; v_call: TRBV24-1; cdr3_length: 15; j_call: TRBJ1-1; clone_size: -; cdr3_aa: CATSDPRTGNTEAFF; cdr3_nt: TGTGCCACCAGTGATCCACGGACAGGGAACACTGAAGCTTTCTTT
d_call: -; v_call: TRBV18; cdr3_length: 15; j_call: TRBJ2-7; clone_size: -; cdr3_aa: CASSPPSGGSYEQYF; cdr3_nt: TGTGCCAGCTCGCCTCCGTCGGGGGGCAGCTACGAGCAGTACTTC
d_call: -; v_call: TRBV5-1; cdr3_length: 14; j_call: TRBJ2-7; clone_size: -; cdr3_aa: CASSFSGGSYEQYF; cdr3_nt: TGCGCCAGCAGCTTCTCTGGAGGTTCCTACGAGCAGTACTTC
d_call: TRBD1; v_call: TRBV6-4; cdr3_length: 15; j_call: TRBJ2-1; clone_size: -; cdr3_aa: CASSPTGSSYNEQFF; cdr3_nt: TGTGCCAGCAGTCCGACAGGGAGCTCCTACAATGAGCAGTTCTTC
d_call: TRBD1; v_call: TRBV6-2/TRBV6-3; cdr3_length: 16; j_call: TRBJ2-1; clone_size: -; cdr3_aa: CASSPGDRGVYNEQFF; cdr3_nt: TGTGCCAGCAGTCCAGGGGACAGGGGTGTCTACAATGAGCAGTTCTTC
d_call: TRBD1; v_call: TRBV6-5; cdr3_length: 16; j_call: TRBJ1-5; clone_size: -; cdr3_aa: CASSSLRQGRFQPQHF; cdr3_nt: TGTGCCAGCAGTTCTCTTCGACAGGGGCGGTTTCAGCCCCAGCATTTT
d_call: TRBD1; v_call: TRBV18; cdr3_length: 18; j_call: TRBJ1-6; clone_size: -; cdr3_aa: CASSPTPETGGPNKPLHF; cdr3_nt: TGTGCCAGCTCACCAACACCGGAGACAGGGGGCCCCAATAAACCCCTCCACTTT
d_call: -; v_call: TRBV6-5; cdr3_length: 14; j_call: TRBJ1-5; clone_size: -; cdr3_aa: CASRVRGDNQPQHF; cdr3_nt: TGTGCCAGCAGGGTTCGGGGGGATAATCAGCCCCAGCATTTT
d_call: -; v_call: TRBV28; cdr3_length: 14; j_call: TRBJ1-4; clone_size: medium-sized; cdr3_aa: CASLYRAANEKLFF; cdr3_nt: TGTGCCAGTCTATACAGGGCCGCTAATGAAAAACTGTTTTTT
d_call: TRBD2; v_call: TRBV5-4; cdr3_length: 17; j_call: TRBJ2-3; clone_size: -; cdr3_aa: CASSLALLAGATDTQYF; cdr3_nt: TGTGCCAGCAGCTTGGCCTTACTAGCGGGGGCCACAGATACGCAGTATTTT
d_call: -; v_call: TRBV6-2/TRBV6-3; cdr3_length: 15; j_call: TRBJ1-4; clone_size: -; cdr3_aa: CASSFLQGTNEKLFF; cdr3_nt: TGTGCCAGCAGTTTCCTACAGGGAACTAATGAAAAACTGTTTTTT
d_call: TRBD1; v_call: TRBV24-1; cdr3_length: 15; j_call: TRBJ2-5; clone_size: -; cdr3_aa: CATSDPRGRGETQYF; cdr3_nt: TGTGCCACCAGTGACCCGAGGGGGCGCGGAGAGACCCAGTACTTC
d_call: TRBD1; v_call: TRBV28; cdr3_length: 13; j_call: TRBJ2-7; clone_size: -; cdr3_aa: CASTMTGGNEQYF; cdr3_nt: TGTGCCAGCACCATGACAGGGGGCAACGAGCAGTACTTC